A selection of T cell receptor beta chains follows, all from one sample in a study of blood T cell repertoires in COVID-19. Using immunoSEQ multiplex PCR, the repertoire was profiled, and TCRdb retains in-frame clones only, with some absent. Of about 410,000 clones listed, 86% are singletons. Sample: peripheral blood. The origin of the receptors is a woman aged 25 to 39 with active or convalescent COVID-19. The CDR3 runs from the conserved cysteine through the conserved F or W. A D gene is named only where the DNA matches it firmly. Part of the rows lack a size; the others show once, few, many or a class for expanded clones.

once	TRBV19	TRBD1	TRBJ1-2	CASSPNWGQGGNGYTF	TGTGCCAGTAGTCCAAACTGGGGACAGGGAGGAAATGGCTACACCTTC
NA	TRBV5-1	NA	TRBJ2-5	CASTTLGTKSQETQYF	TGCGCCAGCACCACCCTCGGGACAAAATCCCAAGAGACCCAGTACTTC
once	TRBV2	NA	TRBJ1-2	CASSDEGAIYGYTF	TGTGCCAGCAGTGACGAGGGCGCAATCTATGGCTACACCTTC
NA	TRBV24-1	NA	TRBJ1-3	CATGGGRCFGYTIYF	TGTGCCACCGGGGGGGGTAGATGTTTCGGTTACACCATATATTTT
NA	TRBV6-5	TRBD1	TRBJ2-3	CASTLDRGPDTQYF	TGTGCCAGCACCTTAGACAGGGGCCCAGATACGCAGTATTTT
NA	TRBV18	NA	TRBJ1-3	CASSPPPEEKRNTIYF	TGTGCCAGCTCACCTCCCCCTGAGGAAAAGCGAAACACCATATATTTT
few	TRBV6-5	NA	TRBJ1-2	CASRHRHDGYTF	TGTGCCAGCAGGCATCGACACGATGGCTACACCTTC
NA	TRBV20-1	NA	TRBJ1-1	CSASKGHLNTEAFF	TGCAGTGCTAGTAAGGGACACTTGAACACTGAAGCTTTCTTT
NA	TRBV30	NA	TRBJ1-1	CAWSVGAKGRSEAFF	TGTGCCTGGAGTGTCGGGGCTAAGGGGAGGAGTGAAGCTTTCTTT
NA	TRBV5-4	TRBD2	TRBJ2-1	CASSLPGLAGANEQFF	TGTGCCAGCAGCTTACCGGGACTAGCGGGAGCCAATGAGCAGTTCTTC
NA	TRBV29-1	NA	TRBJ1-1	CSVDLGFTEAFF	TGCAGCGTTGACCTCGGGTTCACTGAAGCTTTCTTT
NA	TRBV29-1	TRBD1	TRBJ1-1	CSVEYPEGAFGTEAFF	TGCAGCGTTGAATACCCCGAGGGGGCTTTTGGGACTGAAGCTTTCTTT
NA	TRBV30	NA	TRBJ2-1	CAWTRGSYNEQFF	TGTGCCTGGACTAGGGGCTCCTACAATGAGCAGTTCTTC
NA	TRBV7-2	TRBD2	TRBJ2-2	CASTRRTSGRGNTGELFF	TGTGCCAGCACCAGGAGGACTAGCGGGAGGGGAAACACCGGGGAGCTGTTTTTT
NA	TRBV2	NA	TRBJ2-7	CASTSGTSEYEQYF	TGTGCCAGCACCTCCGGGACATCCGAATACGAGCAGTACTTC
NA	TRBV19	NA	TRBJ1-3	CASSILVGNSGNTIYF	TGTGCCAGTAGTATCCTAGTAGGCAACTCTGGAAACACCATATATTTT
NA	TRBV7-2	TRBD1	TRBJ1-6	CASSSRDSYNSPLHF	TGTGCCAGCAGCTCCAGGGACAGTTATAATTCACCCCTCCACTTT
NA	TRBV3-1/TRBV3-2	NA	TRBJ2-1	CASSQDTLGGANEQFF	TGTGCCAGCAGCCAAGACACACTCGGAGGGGCTAATGAGCAGTTCTTC
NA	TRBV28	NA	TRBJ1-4	CASSPGGSEKLFF	TGTGCCAGCAGTCCTGGGGGCTCTGAAAAACTGTTTTTT
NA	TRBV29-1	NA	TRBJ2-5	CSVAGTPDGETQYF	TGCAGCGTCGCCGGGACTCCCGATGGGGAGACCCAGTACTTC
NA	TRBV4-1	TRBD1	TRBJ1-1	CASRGTELNTEAFF	TGCGCCAGCAGGGGGACAGAACTGAACACTGAAGCTTTCTTT
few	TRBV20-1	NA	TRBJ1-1	CSASSLTAVNTEAFF	TGCAGTGCTAGTTCCCTGACAGCCGTGAACACTGAAGCTTTCTTT
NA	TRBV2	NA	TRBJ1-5	CASKRTVNQPQHF	TGTGCCAGCAAGAGGACAGTTAATCAGCCCCAGCATTTT
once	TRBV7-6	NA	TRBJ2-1	CASSLGTNSYNEQFF	TGTGCCAGCAGCTTAGGAACAAACTCCTACAATGAGCAGTTCTTC